This section outlines one T cell receptor (beta chain) sequence together with its context. This specimen comes from a study of blood T cell repertoires in COVID-19. Study summary: Sites across the United States, Italy and Spain contributed samples from acute and convalescent COVID-19.

Adults between about 18 and 89 years of age took part from under 30 US areas. As processed by the authors: Amplification of reference gene primers was used by the study to estimate nucleated cell counts. Measured with immunoSEQ multiplex PCR; TCRdb has only the in-frame clones, and not every one. Clonal size and the V and J genes are those of that table, whereas D and trimming came from the DNA. The sample lists roughly 260,000 clones; about nine tenths were seen once. V shed 3 bases, J shed 5 bases, and the junction held 10 bases outside the gene matches. CDR3 length: 16 amino acids. Per germline, CDR1 MNHNS and CDR2 SASEGT.

Sequenced input: PBMCs or T cells enriched from blood (not recorded which). This chain links TRBV6-1 with TRBJ1-3; 7 bases are a match to TRBD1. The TCR was taken from a young woman with acute COVID-19. CDR3 nucleotides: TGTGCCAGCAGTGACTGGACAGGAAGGGCACGAAACACCATATATTTT. Residues: CASSDWTGRARNTIYF.